The 2 T cell receptor beta chains given below trace back to one sample, sequenced in a study of response to subunit inactivated influenza vaccine. TCRdb redid the calling of the RT-PCR reads with MiXCR, one entry per CDR3 protein. Among hundreds of thousands of distinct CDR3 sequences listed, roughly 18% were seen once. Sequencing used PBMCs from blood, obtained more than 4 days after vaccination. Source of these receptors: a man aged 50 to 59 who received an inactivated influenza vaccine.

The chain is built from TRBV20-1 and TRBJ2-5; 11 bases line up with TRBD2. J was trimmed by 1 base and V by 6 bases; bases with no gene match: 16. This CDR3 spans 18 amino acids. Germline assignment: CDR1 DFQATT and CDR2 SNEGSKA (reference sequence). DNA of the CDR3: TGCAGTGCCAGCAGACTAGCGGGGTCCAAGAAACTCCAAGAGACCCAGTACTTC. This translates into CSASRLAGSKKLQETQYF.

This clonotype was counted only a few times. The chain is built from TRBV4-2 and TRBJ2-1, with TRBD1 matching 8 bases. V gave up 1 base and J gave up 8 bases; unmatched junction bases: 10. The CDR3 has 16 residues. Germline V lookup: CDR1 LGHNA, CDR2 YNFKEQ. The CDR3 loop reads CASSQVLDRDVDEQFF. CDR3 coding DNA: TGTGCCAGCAGCCAAGTTCTGGACAGGGATGTCGATGAGCAGTTCTTC.